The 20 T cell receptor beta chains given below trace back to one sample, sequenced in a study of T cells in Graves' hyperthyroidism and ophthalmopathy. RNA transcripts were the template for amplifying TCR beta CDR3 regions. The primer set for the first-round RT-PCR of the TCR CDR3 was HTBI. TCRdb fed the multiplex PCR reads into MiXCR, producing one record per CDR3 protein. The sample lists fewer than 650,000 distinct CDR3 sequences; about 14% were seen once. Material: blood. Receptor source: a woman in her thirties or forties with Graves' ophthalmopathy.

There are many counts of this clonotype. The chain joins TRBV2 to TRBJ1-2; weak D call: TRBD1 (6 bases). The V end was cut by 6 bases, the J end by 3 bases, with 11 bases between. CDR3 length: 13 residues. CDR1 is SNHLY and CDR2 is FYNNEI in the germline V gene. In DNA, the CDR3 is TGTGCCAGCAGCTGGGACACCTACTATGGCTACACCTTC. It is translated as CASSWDTYYGYTF. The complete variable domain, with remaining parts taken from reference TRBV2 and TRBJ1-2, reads EPEVTQTPSHQVTQMGQEVILRCVPISNHLYFYWYRQILGQKVEFLVSFYNNEISEKSEIFDDQFSVERPDGSNFTLKIRSTKLEDSAMYFCASSWDTYYGYTFGSGTRLTVV.

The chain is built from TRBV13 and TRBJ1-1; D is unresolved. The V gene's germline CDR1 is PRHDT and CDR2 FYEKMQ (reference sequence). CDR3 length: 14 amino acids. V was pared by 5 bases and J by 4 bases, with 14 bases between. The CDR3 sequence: CASSPPGKGTEAFF. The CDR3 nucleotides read TGTGCCAGCAGCCCCCCGGGGAAAGGCACTGAAGCTTTCTTT.

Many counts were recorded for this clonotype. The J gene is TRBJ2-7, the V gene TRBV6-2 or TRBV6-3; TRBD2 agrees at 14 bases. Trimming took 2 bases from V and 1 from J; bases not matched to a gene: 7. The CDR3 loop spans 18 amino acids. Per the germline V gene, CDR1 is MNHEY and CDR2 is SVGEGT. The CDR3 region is CASSYGGTSGRGSYEQYF. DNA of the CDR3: TGTGCCAGCAGTTACGGCGGGACTAGCGGGAGAGGGTCCTACGAGCAGTACTTC.

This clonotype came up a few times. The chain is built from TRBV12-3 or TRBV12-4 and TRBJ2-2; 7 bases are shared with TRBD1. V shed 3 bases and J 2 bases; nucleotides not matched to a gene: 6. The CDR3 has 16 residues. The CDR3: CASSFRGRPNTGELFF. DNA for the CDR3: TGTGCCAGCAGTTTCAGGGGGAGACCTAACACCGGGGAGCTGTTTTTT.

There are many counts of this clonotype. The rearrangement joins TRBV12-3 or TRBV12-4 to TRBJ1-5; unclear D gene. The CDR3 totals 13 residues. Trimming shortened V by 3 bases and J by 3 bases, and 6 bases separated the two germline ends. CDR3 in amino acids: CASSFGLNQPQHF. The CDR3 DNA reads TGTGCCAGCAGTTTTGGTCTCAATCAGCCCCAGCATTTT.

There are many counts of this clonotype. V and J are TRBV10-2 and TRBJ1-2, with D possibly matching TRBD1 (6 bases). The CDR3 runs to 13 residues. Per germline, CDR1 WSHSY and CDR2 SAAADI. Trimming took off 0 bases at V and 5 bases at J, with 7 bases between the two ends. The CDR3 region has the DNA TGCGCCAGCAGTGAGTCGACAGGTTATGGCTACACCTTC. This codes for CASSESTGYGYTF.

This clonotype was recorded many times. The CDR3 loop is CASSRQIRFTEAFF. The CDR3 nucleotides are TGTGCCAGCAGCCGACAGATCCGTTTTACTGAAGCTTTCTTT. This chain joins TRBV7-2 and TRBJ1-1; a weak D match, TRBD1 (5 bases). The V and J ends lost 5 bases and 5 bases respectively, with 15 bases between them. The CDR3 runs 14 residues. CDR1 is SGHTA, CDR2 FQGNSA, per germline.

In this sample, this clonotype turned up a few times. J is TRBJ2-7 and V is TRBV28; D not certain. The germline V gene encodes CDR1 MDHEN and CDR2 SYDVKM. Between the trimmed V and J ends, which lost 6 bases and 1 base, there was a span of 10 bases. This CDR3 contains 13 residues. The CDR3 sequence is CASSWTVSYEQYF. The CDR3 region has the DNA TGTGCCAGCAGCTGGACGGTGTCCTACGAGCAGTACTTC.

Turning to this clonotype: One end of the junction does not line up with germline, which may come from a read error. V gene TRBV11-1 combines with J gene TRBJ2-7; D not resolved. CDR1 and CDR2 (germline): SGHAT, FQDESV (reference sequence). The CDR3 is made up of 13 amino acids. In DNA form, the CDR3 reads TGTGCCAACAGCTTAGTCCAATCCTACGAGCAGTACTTC. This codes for CANSLVQSYEQYF.

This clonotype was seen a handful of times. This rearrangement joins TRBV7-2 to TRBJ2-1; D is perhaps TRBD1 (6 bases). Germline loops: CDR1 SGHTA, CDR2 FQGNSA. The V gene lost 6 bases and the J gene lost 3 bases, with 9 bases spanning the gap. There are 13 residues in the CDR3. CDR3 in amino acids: CASRGASYNEQFF. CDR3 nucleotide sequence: TGTGCCAGCAGGGGGGCCAGCTACAATGAGCAGTTCTTC.

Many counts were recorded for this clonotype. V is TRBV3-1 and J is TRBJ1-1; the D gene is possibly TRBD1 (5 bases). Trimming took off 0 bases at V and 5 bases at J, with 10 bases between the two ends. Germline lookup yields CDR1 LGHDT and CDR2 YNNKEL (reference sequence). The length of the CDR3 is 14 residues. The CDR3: CASSQDWGVTEAFF. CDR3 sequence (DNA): TGTGCCAGCAGCCAAGATTGGGGGGTTACTGAAGCTTTCTTT. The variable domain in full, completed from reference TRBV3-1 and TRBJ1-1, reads DTAVSQTPKYLVTQMGNDKSIKCEQNLGHDTMYWYKQDSKKFLKIMFSYNNKELIINETVPNRFSPKSPDKAHLNLHINSLELGDSAVYFCASSQDWGVTEAFFGQGTRLTVV.

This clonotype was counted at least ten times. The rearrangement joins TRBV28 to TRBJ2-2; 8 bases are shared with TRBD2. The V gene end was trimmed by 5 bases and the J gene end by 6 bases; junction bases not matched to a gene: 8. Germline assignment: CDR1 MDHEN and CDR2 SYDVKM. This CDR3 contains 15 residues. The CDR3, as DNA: TGTGCCAGCAGTCCAGCAGCGGGAGCGGCCGGGGAGCTGTTTTTT. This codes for CASSPAAGAAGELFF.

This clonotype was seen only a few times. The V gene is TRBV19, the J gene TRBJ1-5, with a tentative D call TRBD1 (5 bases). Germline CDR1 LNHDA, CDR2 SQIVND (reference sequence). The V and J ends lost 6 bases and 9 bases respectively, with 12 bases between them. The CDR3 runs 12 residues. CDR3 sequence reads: CASRGGDWPQHF. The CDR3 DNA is TGTGCCAGTAGGGGGGGAGATTGGCCCCAGCATTTT.

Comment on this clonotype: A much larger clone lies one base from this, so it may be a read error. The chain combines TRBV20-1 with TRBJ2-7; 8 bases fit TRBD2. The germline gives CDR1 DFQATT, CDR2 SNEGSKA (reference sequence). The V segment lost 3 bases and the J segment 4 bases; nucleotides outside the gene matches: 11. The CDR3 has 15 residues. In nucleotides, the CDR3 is TGCAGTGCTAGCCCCTGGACTAGCAGGACTTACGAGCAGTACTTC. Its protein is CSASPWTSRTYEQYF.

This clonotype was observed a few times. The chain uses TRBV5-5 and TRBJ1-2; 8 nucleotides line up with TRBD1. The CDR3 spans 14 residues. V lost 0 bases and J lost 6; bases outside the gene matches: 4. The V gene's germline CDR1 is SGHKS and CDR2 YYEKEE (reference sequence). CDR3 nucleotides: TGTGCCAGCAGCTTGGAGTCAGGGGGCAATGGCTACACCTTC. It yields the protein CASSLESGGNGYTF.

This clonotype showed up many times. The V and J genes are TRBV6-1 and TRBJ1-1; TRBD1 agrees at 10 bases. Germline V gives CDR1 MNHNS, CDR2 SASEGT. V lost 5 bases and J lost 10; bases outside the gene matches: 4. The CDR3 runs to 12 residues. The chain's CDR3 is CASSQDRGRAFF. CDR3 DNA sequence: TGTGCCAGCAGTCAAGACAGGGGGCGAGCTTTCTTT.

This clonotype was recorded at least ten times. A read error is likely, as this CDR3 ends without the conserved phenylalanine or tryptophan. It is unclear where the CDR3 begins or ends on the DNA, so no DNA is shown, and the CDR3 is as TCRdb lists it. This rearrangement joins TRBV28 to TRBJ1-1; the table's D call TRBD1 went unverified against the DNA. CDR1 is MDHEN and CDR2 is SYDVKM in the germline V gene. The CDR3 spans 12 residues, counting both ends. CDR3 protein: CASRDPQGQDME.

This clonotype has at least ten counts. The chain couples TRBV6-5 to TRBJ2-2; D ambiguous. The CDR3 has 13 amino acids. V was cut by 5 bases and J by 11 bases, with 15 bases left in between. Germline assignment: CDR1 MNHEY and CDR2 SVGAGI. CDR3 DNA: TGTGCCAGCAGTGAATCGAGTGAATTTGAGCTGTTTTTT. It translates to CASSESSEFELFF.

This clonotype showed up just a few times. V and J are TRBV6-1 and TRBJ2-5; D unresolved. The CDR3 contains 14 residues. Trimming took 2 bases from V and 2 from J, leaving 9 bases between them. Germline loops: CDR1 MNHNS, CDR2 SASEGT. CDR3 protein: CASSERDGQETQYF. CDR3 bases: TGTGCCAGCAGTGAACGAGACGGGCAAGAGACCCAGTACTTC.

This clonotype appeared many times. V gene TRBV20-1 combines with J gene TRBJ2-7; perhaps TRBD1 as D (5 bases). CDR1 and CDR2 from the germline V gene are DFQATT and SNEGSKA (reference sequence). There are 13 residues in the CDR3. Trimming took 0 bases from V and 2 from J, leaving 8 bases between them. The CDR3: CSARDTGTYEQYF. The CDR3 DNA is TGCAGTGCTAGAGATACAGGCACCTACGAGCAGTACTTC.